The 9 T cell receptor beta chains below were found in one sample sequenced in a study of cytomegalovirus exposure and HLA in healthy donors. A multiplex PCR was run with 60 Vbeta primers and 13 Jbeta primers. TCRdb's table, derived via immunoSEQ multiplex PCR, lists solely in-frame clones and lacks some. The sample consists of some 170,000 clones, approximately 81% of them appearing once. The sequenced material came from PBMCs. The receptors were gathered from a woman aged 25 to 39 in good health and CMV-seronegative.

Written as DNA, the CDR3 is TGTGCCAGCAGCTCTGGAGGCCTAGCGGGGGGCCCCACGCCCGGGGAGCTGTTTTTT. Its translation is CASSSGGLAGGPTPGELFF. V gene TRBV5-4 combines with J gene TRBJ2-2; TRBD2 matches at 11 bases. CDR1 and CDR2 from the germline V gene are SGHNT and YYREEE (reference sequence). After removal of 3 bases from V and 6 bases from J, the junction contained 16 bases not matched to a gene. The CDR3 runs 19 residues.

The chain is built from TRBV2 and TRBJ2-3, with D possibly being TRBD2 (5 bases). Trimming cost V 3 bases and J 4 bases, with 11 bases left between them. The CDR3 has 14 amino acids. The germline gives CDR1 SNHLY, CDR2 FYNNEI. The CDR3 sequence: CASSDGIASDTQYF. The CDR3 DNA is TGTGCCAGCAGTGATGGAATAGCGTCAGATACGCAGTATTTT.

The chain combines TRBV25-1 with TRBJ1-1; D perhaps matches TRBD1 (5 bases). The germline gives CDR1 MGHDK, CDR2 SYGVNS. V was clipped by 3 bases and J by 10 bases, with 12 bases between them. The length of the CDR3 is 12 residues. The CDR3 sequence: CASSEPMQGAFF. As DNA, the CDR3 is TGTGCCAGCAGTGAGCCGATGCAGGGAGCTTTCTTT.

This chain uses TRBV6-6 with TRBJ2-5, with 11 bases lining up with TRBD2. This CDR3 has 15 amino acids. In germline, CDR1 is MNHNY, CDR2 SVGAGI (reference sequence). Trimming at V came to 6 bases and at J to 4 bases, leaving 7 bases not matched to a gene. In DNA form, the CDR3 reads TGTGCCAGCAGAAGCGGGCTAGCGGGAGGAGAGACCCAGTACTTC. Protein: CASRSGLAGGETQYF.

V is TRBV6-5 and J is TRBJ2-1, with D tentatively TRBD1 (6 bases). V shed 6 bases and J shed 8 bases, with 11 bases lying between them. Germline V gene lookup returns CDR1 MNHEY and CDR2 SVGAGI. This CDR3 region has 12 residues. CDR3 sequence (DNA): TGTGCCAGCAGCCGAGACAGGTATGAGCAGTTCTTC. This sequence encodes CASSRDRYEQFF.

This chain connects TRBV11-2 to TRBJ2-7; possibly TRBD2 for D (6 bases). This CDR3 is 16 amino acids long. Trimming pared 5 bases from V and 0 bases from J, leaving 17 bases between. CDR1 is SGHAT, CDR2 FQNNGV, per germline. Here the CDR3 reads CASSMGGKGTSYEQYF. The CDR3 nucleotides read TGTGCCAGCAGCATGGGGGGTAAGGGGACCTCCTACGAGCAGTACTTC. Combining the CDR3 with reference TRBV11-2 and TRBJ2-7 gives the whole variable domain EAGVAQSPRYKIIEKRQSVAFWCNPISGHATLYWYQQILGQGPKLLIQFQNNGVVDDSQLPKDRFSAERLKGVDSTLKIQPAKLEDSAVYLCASSMGGKGTSYEQYFGPGTRLTVT.

The chain links TRBV19 to TRBJ1-4; possibly TRBD1 for D (6 bases). The CDR3 totals 16 residues. Between the trimmed V and J ends, which lost 6 bases and 8 bases, there was a span of 22 bases. Germline loops: CDR1 LNHDA, CDR2 SQIVND (reference sequence). The CDR3 DNA is TGTGCCAGTAGCCCCCGTCGCGGGGGGGCGAGCGAAAAACTGTTTTTT. Protein: CASSPRRGGASEKLFF.

In DNA form, the CDR3 reads TGTGCCAGTAGTATGAACAGGGTTAACTATGGCTACACCTTC. This codes for CASSMNRVNYGYTF. The rearrangement links TRBV19 to TRBJ1-2; perhaps TRBD1 as D (6 bases). Germline CDR1 reads LNHDA; CDR2 reads SQIVND (reference sequence). This CDR3 has 14 amino acids. Trimming left V 3 bases short and J 1 base short, with 9 bases between.

The chain employs TRBV15 and TRBJ1-2; D perhaps matches TRBD1 (5 bases). This CDR3 is 14 amino acids long. The germline V gene has CDR1 LNHNV and CDR2 YYDKDF (reference sequence). The V and J ends lost 4 bases and 3 bases respectively, with 12 bases between them. In DNA, the CDR3 is TGTGCCACCAGCAAGAGGGCGGGACACTATGGCTACACCTTC. Its protein is CATSKRAGHYGYTF.